This T cell receptor beta chain derives from a study of T cells in Graves' hyperthyroidism and ophthalmopathy. Many counts were recorded for this clonotype. The CDR3 sequence is 15 residues long. The V gene's germline CDR1 is ENHRY and CDR2 SYGVKD. With 2 bases clipped from V and 7 bases from J, the junction kept 7 bases outside the gene matches. Amplified regions were TCR beta CDR3 sequences from RNA transcripts. Initially, a first-round RT-PCR of the TCR CDR3 employed the HTBI primer set. TCRdb reanalysed the multiplex PCR reads using MiXCR and keeps one entry per CDR3 protein. In the table there are over 650,000 distinct CDR3 sequences, roughly 15% of which are singletons. Extraction of PBMCs used 8.5 to 10 ml of fresh peripheral blood.

The sample taken for sequencing was blood. This chain joins TRBV10-3 and TRBJ2-1; 8 nucleotides match TRBD2. This clonotype was sampled from a man aged 18 to 29 with Graves' hyperthyroidism. The CDR3 spells CAISERTSLGNEQFF. DNA for the CDR3: TGTGCCATCAGTGAGAGGACTAGCCTTGGGAATGAGCAGTTCTTC.